Listed below are T cell receptor beta chains from one sample, sequenced in a study of PD-L1 blockade in urothelial cancer. Here immunoSEQ multiplex PCR was the method, and the copy in TCRdb shows in-frame clones only, minus some. The sample lists 20,000 to 25,000 clones; 82% were seen once. Specimen: PBMCs, collected around atezolizumab (anti-PD-L1) treatment. The receptors here all came from a man between 70 and 80 years old with urothelial cancer. Both conserved end residues are part of each CDR3. A D gene is named only where the DNA matches it firmly. For some rows the clone size is stated as once, few or many, or as a class when expanded; others skip it.

V gene	CDR3 length	clone size	J gene	D gene	CDR3 protein	CDR3 DNA
TRBV6-1	17	-	TRBJ1-2	-	CASSEARTVAGFYGYTF	TGTGCCAGCAGTGAAGCGCGAACGGTAGCCGGGTTCTATGGCTACACCTTC
TRBV4-2	15	few	TRBJ2-5	TRBD2	CASSQEVAGAETQYF	TGTGCCAGCAGCCAAGAAGTGGCGGGAGCAGAGACCCAGTACTTC
TRBV11-3	20	-	TRBJ2-5	TRBD2	CASSLDGTSGRYSKQETQYF	TGTGCCAGCAGCTTAGATGGGACTAGCGGGAGGTATTCGAAACAAGAGACCCAGTACTTC
TRBV5-6	15	-	TRBJ1-3	-	CASSSGGAGFYTIYF	TGTGCCAGCAGCTCAGGTGGCGCAGGTTTTTACACCATATATTTT
TRBV7-8	17	-	TRBJ2-3	TRBD2	CASSLPGLAVPTDTQYF	TGTGCCAGCAGCTTACCAGGACTAGCGGTCCCCACAGATACGCAGTATTTT
TRBV21-1	17	-	TRBJ2-7	-	CASSKVPTGTGPYEQYF	TGTGCCAGCAGCAAAGTTCCTACCGGGACAGGTCCCTACGAGCAGTACTTC
TRBV7-3	13	-	TRBJ2-1	-	CASSLTSNNEQFF	TGTGCCAGCAGCTTAACCAGTAACAATGAGCAGTTCTTC
TRBV6-5	15	-	TRBJ2-7	-	CASSYPGAGIYEQYF	TGTGCCAGCAGTTATCCGGGAGCGGGTATATACGAGCAGTACTTC
TRBV19	17	-	TRBJ1-1	-	CASTHSRAGNVNTEAFF	TGTGCCAGTACTCATTCAAGGGCGGGAAACGTGAACACTGAAGCTTTCTTT
TRBV19	14	-	TRBJ2-1	TRBD1	CASRQTGGRNEQFF	TGTGCCAGTAGACAAACAGGGGGCCGGAATGAGCAGTTCTTC
TRBV28	16	-	TRBJ1-2	TRBD1	CASSPPGQGAYYGYTF	TGTGCCAGCAGTCCGCCCGGACAGGGGGCTTACTATGGCTACACCTTC
TRBV4-3	15	-	TRBJ1-2	TRBD1	CASSQGDRANYGYTF	TGCGCCAGCAGCCAAGGGGACAGAGCTAACTATGGCTACACCTTC
TRBV7-8	15	-	TRBJ1-5	-	CASSPGQNSNQPQHF	TGTGCCAGCAGCCCCGGACAGAATAGCAATCAGCCCCAGCATTTT
TRBV5-6	14	-	TRBJ2-7	TRBD1	CASSRQGSGYEQYF	TGTGCCAGCAGCCGACAGGGTTCCGGCTACGAGCAGTACTTC
TRBV13	17	-	TRBJ2-6	-	CASSLGWAGVGANVLTF	TGTGCCAGCAGCTTAGGATGGGCAGGGGTCGGGGCCAACGTCCTGACTTTC
TRBV5-6	17	-	TRBJ1-3	TRBD1	CASSLRDRGFLANTIYF	TGTGCCAGCAGCCTCCGGGACAGGGGATTTCTTGCGAACACCATATATTTT
TRBV18	13	few	TRBJ1-5	TRBD1	CASSPGGGKPQHF	TGTGCCAGCTCACCCGGAGGGGGCAAGCCCCAGCATTTT
TRBV30	12	-	TRBJ1-1	-	CAWARSGTEAFF	TGTGCCTGGGCAAGGTCAGGCACTGAAGCTTTCTTT
TRBV28	19	-	TRBJ2-1	TRBD2	CASSSGLAGVTGSYNEQFF	TGTGCCAGCAGTTCAGGACTAGCGGGAGTCACGGGCTCCTACAATGAGCAGTTCTTC
TRBV19	14	-	TRBJ2-7	TRBD2	CASKRTSGIYEQYF	TGTGCCAGTAAGAGGACTAGCGGGATCTACGAGCAGTACTTC
TRBV13	12	-	TRBJ1-3	-	CASSWDTSHIYF	TGTGCCAGCAGCTGGGACACGTCCCACATATATTTT
TRBV6-1	13	once	TRBJ2-2	-	CASSETGTGELFF	TGTGCCAGCAGTGAGACAGGAACCGGGGAGCTGTTTTTT
TRBV7-2	14	-	TRBJ1-1	-	CASNYAPGNTEAFF	TGTGCCAGCAACTACGCCCCGGGGAACACTGAAGCTTTCTTT
TRBV6-6	13	-	TRBJ1-4	-	CASNRQVREKLFF	TGTGCCAGCAATCGACAGGTTCGTGAAAAACTGTTTTTT
TRBV6-5	14	-	TRBJ2-7	TRBD2	CASRIGLAGDEQYF	TGTGCCAGCAGAATCGGACTAGCGGGAGACGAGCAGTACTTC
TRBV30	17	-	TRBJ2-2	TRBD2	CAWRNGGRAARTGELFF	TGTGCCTGGAGAAACGGCGGGAGGGCTGCGAGAACCGGGGAGCTGTTTTTT
TRBV5-1	15	-	TRBJ2-7	TRBD2	CASSSGLAGGDEQYF	TGCGCCAGCAGCTCGGGACTAGCGGGAGGTGACGAGCAGTACTTC
TRBV19	13	-	TRBJ2-5	-	CASSMSTEETQYF	TGTGCCAGTAGTATGTCGACAGAGGAGACCCAGTACTTC
TRBV11-3	13	-	TRBJ1-2	-	CASSLGLNYGYTF	TGTGCCAGCAGCTTGGGACTGAACTATGGCTACACCTTC
TRBV19	15	-	TRBJ2-7	-	CASSIRYGVRYEQYF	TGTGCCAGTAGTATTAGGTACGGGGTCCGCTACGAGCAGTACTTC
TRBV5-1	15	-	TRBJ2-7	TRBD1	CASSGLVGDRDEQYF	TGCGCCAGCAGCGGACTGGTGGGGGACAGGGACGAGCAGTACTTC
TRBV19	18	few	TRBJ2-7	TRBD2	CASSQGIAGDPSGREQYF	TGTGCCAGTAGCCAGGGCATAGCGGGAGACCCGTCGGGGAGGGAGCAGTACTTC
TRBV27	15	-	TRBJ1-1	-	CASSSIQGTNTEAFF	TGTGCCAGCAGTTCAATACAGGGAACGAACACTGAAGCTTTCTTT
TRBV28	15	-	TRBJ2-1	TRBD1	CASSFWGQFPNEQFF	TGTGCCAGCAGTTTTTGGGGACAGTTTCCCAATGAGCAGTTCTTC
TRBV5-1	13	-	TRBJ1-4	-	CASSLAANEKLFF	TGCGCCAGCAGCTTGGCAGCTAATGAAAAACTGTTTTTT
TRBV7-3	16	-	TRBJ2-1	-	CASSPSGGAEGNEQFF	TGTGCCAGCAGCCCCAGCGGAGGGGCGGAGGGGAATGAGCAGTTCTTC
TRBV15	15	-	TRBJ2-7	TRBD1	CATRINRDSAYEQYF	TGTGCCACCAGAATAAACCGGGACAGCGCCTACGAGCAGTACTTC
TRBV15	15	-	TRBJ2-2	-	CATSREAAGAGELFF	TGTGCCACCAGCAGAGAGGCAGCCGGGGCCGGGGAGCTGTTTTTT
TRBV11-2	14	-	TRBJ2-5	TRBD1	CASSPRTGKGEQYF	TGTGCCAGCAGCCCTAGGACAGGGAAAGGGGAGCAGTACTTC
TRBV29-1	15	-	TRBJ2-5	TRBD2	CSVFYPGGGVETQYF	TGCAGCGTTTTTTACCCGGGGGGGGGAGTGGAGACCCAGTACTTC
TRBV7-2	15	-	TRBJ2-3	TRBD2	CASSQTSGRGDTQYF	TGTGCCAGCAGCCAGACTAGCGGGAGAGGAGATACGCAGTATTTT
TRBV6-6	16	-	TRBJ2-5	TRBD2	CASSSRTSGRGETQYF	TGTGCCAGCAGTTCTCGGACTAGCGGGAGAGGGGAGACCCAGTACTTC
TRBV29-1	14	-	TRBJ2-2	TRBD1	CSVRLGQGIGELFF	TGCAGCGTTCGGCTGGGACAGGGCATCGGGGAGCTGTTTTTT
TRBV2	15	-	TRBJ2-2	TRBD2	CASSATTSVTGELFF	TGTGCCAGCAGTGCGACGACTAGCGTCACCGGGGAGCTGTTTTTT
TRBV5-1	15	-	TRBJ2-7	TRBD2	CASSLFSGRAPEQYF	TGCGCCAGCAGCCTTTTTAGCGGGAGGGCTCCCGAGCAGTACTTC
TRBV5-1	18	-	TRBJ2-3	-	CASSSPIGGDPLGDTQYF	TGCGCCAGCAGCTCCCCGATAGGGGGGGACCCCCTCGGAGATACGCAGTATTTT
TRBV25-1	16	-	TRBJ2-5	-	CASSEYTTRGQETQYF	TGTGCCAGCAGTGAATATACCACTAGGGGGCAAGAGACCCAGTACTTC
TRBV5-6	16	-	TRBJ2-7	TRBD2	CASSLGLAGVSHEQYF	TGTGCCAGCAGCTTGGGGCTAGCGGGAGTATCCCACGAGCAGTACTTC
TRBV9	16	-	TRBJ2-5	-	CASNREGDDGGETQYF	TGTGCCAGCAACCGAGAGGGGGACGATGGTGGAGAGACCCAGTACTTC
TRBV7-2	13	once	TRBJ2-3	-	CASSLQGPDTQYF	TGTGCCAGCAGCTTACAGGGTCCAGATACGCAGTATTTT
TRBV19	15	few	TRBJ1-2	TRBD1	CASSPGTEKNYGYTF	TGTGCCAGTAGTCCCGGGACAGAGAAGAACTATGGCTACACCTTC
TRBV6-5	16	-	TRBJ2-4	-	CASSHSPENSKNIQYF	TGTGCCAGCAGTCACTCCCCTGAGAATTCCAAAAACATTCAGTACTTC